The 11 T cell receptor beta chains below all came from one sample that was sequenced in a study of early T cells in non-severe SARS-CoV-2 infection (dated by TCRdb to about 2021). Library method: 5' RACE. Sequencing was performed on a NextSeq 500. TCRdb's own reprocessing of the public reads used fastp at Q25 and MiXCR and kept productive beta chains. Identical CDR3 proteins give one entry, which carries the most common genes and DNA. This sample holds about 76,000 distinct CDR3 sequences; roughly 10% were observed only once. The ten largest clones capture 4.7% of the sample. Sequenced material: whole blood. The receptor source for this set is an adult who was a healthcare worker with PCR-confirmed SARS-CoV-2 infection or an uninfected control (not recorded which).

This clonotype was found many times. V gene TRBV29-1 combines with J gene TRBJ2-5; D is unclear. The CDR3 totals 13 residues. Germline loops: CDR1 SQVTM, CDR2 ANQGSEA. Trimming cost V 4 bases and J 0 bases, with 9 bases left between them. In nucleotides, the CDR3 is TGCAGCGTTGTGGTAGGTCACCAAGAGACCCAGTACTTC. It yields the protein CSVVVGHQETQYF.

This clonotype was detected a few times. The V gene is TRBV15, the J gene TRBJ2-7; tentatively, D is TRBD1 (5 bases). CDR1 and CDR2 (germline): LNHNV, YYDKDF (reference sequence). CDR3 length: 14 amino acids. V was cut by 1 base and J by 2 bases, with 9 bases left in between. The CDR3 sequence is CATSRAQDPYEQYF. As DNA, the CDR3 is TGTGCCACCAGCAGAGCACAGGACCCCTACGAGCAGTACTTC. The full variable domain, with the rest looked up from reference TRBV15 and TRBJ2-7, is DAMVIQNPRYQVTQFGKPVTLSCSQTLNHNVMYWYQQKSSQAPKLLFHYYDKDFNNEADTPDNFQSRRPNTSFCFLDIRSPGLGDTAMYLCATSRAQDPYEQYFGPGTRLTVT.

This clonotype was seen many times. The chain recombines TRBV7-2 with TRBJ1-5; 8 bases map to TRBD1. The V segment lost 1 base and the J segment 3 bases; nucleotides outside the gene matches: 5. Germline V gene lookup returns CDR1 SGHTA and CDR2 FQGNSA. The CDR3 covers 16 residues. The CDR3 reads CASSLVAGGTNQPQHF. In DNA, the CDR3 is TGTGCCAGCAGCTTAGTAGCAGGGGGCACCAATCAGCCCCAGCATTTT.

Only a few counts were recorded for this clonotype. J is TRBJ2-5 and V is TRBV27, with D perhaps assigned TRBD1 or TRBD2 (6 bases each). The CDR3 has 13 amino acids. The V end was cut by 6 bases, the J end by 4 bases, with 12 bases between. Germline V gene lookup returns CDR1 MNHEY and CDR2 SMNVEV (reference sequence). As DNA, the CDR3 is TGTGCCAGCAGCCAAGGGGGGTCAGAGACCCAGTACTTC. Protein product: CASSQGGSETQYF.

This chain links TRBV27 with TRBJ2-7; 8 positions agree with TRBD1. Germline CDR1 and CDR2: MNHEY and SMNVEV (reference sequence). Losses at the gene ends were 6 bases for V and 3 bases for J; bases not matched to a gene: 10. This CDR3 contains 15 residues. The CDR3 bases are TGTGCCAGCAGGAAGTATCCGGGACAGGACTACGAGCAGTACTTC. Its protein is CASRKYPGQDYEQYF.

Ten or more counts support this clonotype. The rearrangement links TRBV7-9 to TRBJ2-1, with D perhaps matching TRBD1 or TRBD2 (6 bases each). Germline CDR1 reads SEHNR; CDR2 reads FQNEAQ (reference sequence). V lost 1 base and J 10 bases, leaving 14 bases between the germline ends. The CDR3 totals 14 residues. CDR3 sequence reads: CASSLEGGPREQFF. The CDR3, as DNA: TGTGCCAGCAGCTTAGAGGGGGGCCCCCGGGAGCAGTTCTTC.

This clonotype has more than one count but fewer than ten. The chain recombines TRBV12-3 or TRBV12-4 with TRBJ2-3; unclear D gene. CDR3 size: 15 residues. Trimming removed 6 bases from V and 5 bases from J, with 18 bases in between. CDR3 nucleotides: TGTGCCAGCAGGGCCTCGGGCCGCCTACTAGATACGCAGTATTTT. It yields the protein CASRASGRLLDTQYF.

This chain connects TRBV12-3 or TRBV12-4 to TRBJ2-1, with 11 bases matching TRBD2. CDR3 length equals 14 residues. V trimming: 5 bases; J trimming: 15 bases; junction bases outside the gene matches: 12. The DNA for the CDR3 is TGTGCCAGCAGTCTTAGCGGGGGGGCCGGACTCGCGTTCTTC. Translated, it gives CASSLSGGAGLAFF.

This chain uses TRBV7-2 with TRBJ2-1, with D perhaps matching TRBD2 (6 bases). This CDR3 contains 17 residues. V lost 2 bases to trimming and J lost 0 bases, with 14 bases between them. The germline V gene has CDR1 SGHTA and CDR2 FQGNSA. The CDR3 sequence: CASSLWARGRSYNEQFF. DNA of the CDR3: TGTGCCAGCAGCTTATGGGCGCGGGGTCGCTCCTACAATGAGCAGTTCTTC.

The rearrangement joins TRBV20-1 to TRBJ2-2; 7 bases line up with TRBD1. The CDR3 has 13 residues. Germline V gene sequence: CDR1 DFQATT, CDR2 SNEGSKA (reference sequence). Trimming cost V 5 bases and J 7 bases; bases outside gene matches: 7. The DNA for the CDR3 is TGCAGTGCTCACTACAGGGGCGGCGGGGAGCTGTTTTTT. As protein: CSAHYRGGGELFF.

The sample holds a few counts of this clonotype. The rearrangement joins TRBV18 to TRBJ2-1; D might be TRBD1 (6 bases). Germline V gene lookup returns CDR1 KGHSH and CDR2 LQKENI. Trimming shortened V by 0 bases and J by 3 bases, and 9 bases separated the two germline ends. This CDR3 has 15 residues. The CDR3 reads CASSPPNRDYNEQFF. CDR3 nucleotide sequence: TGTGCCAGCTCACCACCGAACAGGGACTACAATGAGCAGTTCTTC.